This T cell receptor beta chain was identified in a study of OX40 agonist ivuxolimab in advanced cancers. Details on this clone: Its antigen is currently unknown.

The CDR3 loop spans 14 amino acids. Per germline, CDR1 WSHSY and CDR2 SAAADI. V lost 10 bases and J lost 1, with 13 bases in between. Measured with immunoSEQ multiplex PCR; TCRdb has only the in-frame clones, and not every one. The sample has some 57,000 clones, under 90% seen once; the top ten hold approximately 0.57%. The study's findings and limits: Blood T cells, both CD4+ and CD8+, expanded clonally by week 6 at 0.1 to 3.0 mg/kg.

This clonotype was obtained from an adult with an advanced solid tumor such as melanoma, head and neck, liver or kidney cancer. This rearrangement joins TRBV10-2 to TRBJ2-2, with no clear D. Specimen: CD4+ or CD8+ T cells sorted from blood, collected in a trial of the OX40 agonist ivuxolimab. The CDR3, as DNA: TGCGCCATCCACCGGACCCAGAACACCGGGGAGCTGTTTTTT. This gives the protein CAIHRTQNTGELFF.